This T cell receptor beta chain appears in the sequencing data of a study of cytomegalovirus exposure and HLA in healthy donors. The PCR used 60 Vbeta and 13 Jbeta primers. Some clones are missing from TCRdb's copy, which holds only in-frame ones; the method was immunoSEQ multiplex PCR. The sample lists more than 50,000 clones; about three quarters were seen once. About this clone itself: Antigen: not known.

Study-wide results and caveats: HLA alleles were associated with 15,000 to 20,000 TCR beta sequences in a later analysis at 0.05 false discovery rate. Clonal expansion, a later analysis showed, was greater in HLA-associated TCR beta chains than in equally common others.

The sample consisted of PBMCs. The clonotype was recovered from a female donor in good health and CMV-seronegative.

DNA for the CDR3: TGCGCCAGCAGCCTGGGACAGGGGGCCGCGAACACCGGGGAGCTGTTTTTT. Residues: CASSLGQGAANTGELFF. V is TRBV5-1 and J is TRBJ2-2; TRBD1 aligns across 12 bases. Per the germline V gene, CDR1 is SGHRS and CDR2 is YFSETQ. This CDR3 comprises 17 residues. The J segment lost 0 bases and the V segment lost 4 bases, leaving 4 bases of the junction unmatched.